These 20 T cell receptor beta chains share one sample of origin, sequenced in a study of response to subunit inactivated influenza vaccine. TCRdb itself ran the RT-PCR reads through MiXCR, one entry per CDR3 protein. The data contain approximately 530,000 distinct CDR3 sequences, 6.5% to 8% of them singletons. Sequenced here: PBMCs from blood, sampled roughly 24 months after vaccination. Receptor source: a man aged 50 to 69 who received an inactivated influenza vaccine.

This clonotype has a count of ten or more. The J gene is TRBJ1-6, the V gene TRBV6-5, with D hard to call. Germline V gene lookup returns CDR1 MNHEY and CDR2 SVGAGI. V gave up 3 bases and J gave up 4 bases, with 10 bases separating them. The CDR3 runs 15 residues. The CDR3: CASSYDPQYNSPLHF. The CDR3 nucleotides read TGTGCCAGCAGTTATGACCCGCAGTATAATTCACCCCTCCACTTT.

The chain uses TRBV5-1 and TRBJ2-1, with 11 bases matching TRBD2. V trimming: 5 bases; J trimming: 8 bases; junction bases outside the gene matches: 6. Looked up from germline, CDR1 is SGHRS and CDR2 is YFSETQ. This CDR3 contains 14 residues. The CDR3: CASSPTSGNHEQFF. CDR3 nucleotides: TGCGCCAGCAGTCCGACTAGCGGGAACCATGAGCAGTTCTTC. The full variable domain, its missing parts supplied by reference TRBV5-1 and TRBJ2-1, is KAGVTQTPRYLIKTRGQQVTLSCSPISGHRSVSWYQQTPGQGLQFLFEYFSETQRNKGNFPGRFSGRQFSNSRSEMNVSTLELGDSALYLCASSPTSGNHEQFFGPGTRLTVL.

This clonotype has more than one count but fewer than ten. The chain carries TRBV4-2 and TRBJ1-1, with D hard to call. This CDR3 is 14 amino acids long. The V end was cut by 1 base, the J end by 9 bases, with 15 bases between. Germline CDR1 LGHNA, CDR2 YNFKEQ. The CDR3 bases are TGTGCCAGCAGCCAAGTAGGTTCGGAAGTTAAAGCTTTCTTT. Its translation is CASSQVGSEVKAFF.

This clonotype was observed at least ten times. CDR3 bases: TGTGCCAGCAGTCCGGGACAGGGCCTCTCCTACGAGCAGTACTTC. Its translation: CASSPGQGLSYEQYF. The chain joins TRBV27 to TRBJ2-7, with 9 positions matching TRBD1. V was pared by 5 bases and J by 0 bases, with 5 bases of the junction left unmatched. Germline assignment: CDR1 MNHEY and CDR2 SMNVEV (reference sequence). This CDR3 has 15 amino acids.

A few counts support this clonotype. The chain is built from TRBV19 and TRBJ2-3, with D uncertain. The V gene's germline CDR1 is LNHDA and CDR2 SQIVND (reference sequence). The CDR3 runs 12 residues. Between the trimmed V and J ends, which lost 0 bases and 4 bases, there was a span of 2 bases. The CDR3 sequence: CASSIDSDTQYF. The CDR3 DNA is TGTGCCAGTAGTATAGACTCAGATACGCAGTATTTT.

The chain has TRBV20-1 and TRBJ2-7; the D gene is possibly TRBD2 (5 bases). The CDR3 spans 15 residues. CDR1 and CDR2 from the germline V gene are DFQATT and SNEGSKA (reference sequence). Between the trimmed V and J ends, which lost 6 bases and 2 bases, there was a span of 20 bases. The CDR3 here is CSAYSPGNRPYEQYF. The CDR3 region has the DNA TGCAGTGCATACTCCCCGGGGAACCGACCCTACGAGCAGTACTTC.

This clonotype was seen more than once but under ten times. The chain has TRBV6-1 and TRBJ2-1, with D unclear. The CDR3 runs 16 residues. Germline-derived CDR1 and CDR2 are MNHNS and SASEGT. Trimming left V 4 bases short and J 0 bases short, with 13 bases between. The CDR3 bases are TGTGCCAGCAGTGCCCTTTGGCGTAGCTCCTACAATGAGCAGTTCTTC. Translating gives CASSALWRSSYNEQFF.

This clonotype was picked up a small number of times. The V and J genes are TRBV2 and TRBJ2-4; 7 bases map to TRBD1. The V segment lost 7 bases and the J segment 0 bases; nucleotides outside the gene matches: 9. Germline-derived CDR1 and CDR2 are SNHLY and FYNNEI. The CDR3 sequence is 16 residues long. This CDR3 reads CASIRDSHLAKNIQYF. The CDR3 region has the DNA TGTGCCAGCATTCGGGACAGTCATCTAGCCAAAAACATTCAGTACTTC.

The CDR3 DNA reads as TGCAGTGCTAGAGGTCGGACAGGAGATTCCTACGAGCAGTACTTC. It yields the protein CSARGRTGDSYEQYF. The genes are TRBV20-1 and TRBJ2-7, with 7 bases identical to TRBD1. The CDR3 runs 15 residues. Losses at the gene ends were 1 base for V and 1 base for J; bases not matched to a gene: 7. Germline V CDR1 and CDR2: DFQATT, SNEGSKA (reference sequence).

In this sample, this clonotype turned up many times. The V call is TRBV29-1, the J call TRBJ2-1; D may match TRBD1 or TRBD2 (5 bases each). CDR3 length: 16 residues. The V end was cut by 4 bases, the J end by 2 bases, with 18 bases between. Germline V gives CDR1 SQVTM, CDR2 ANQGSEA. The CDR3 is CSVGGGDPAAYNEQFF. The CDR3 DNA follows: TGCAGCGTTGGTGGTGGGGACCCGGCGGCCTACAATGAGCAGTTCTTC.

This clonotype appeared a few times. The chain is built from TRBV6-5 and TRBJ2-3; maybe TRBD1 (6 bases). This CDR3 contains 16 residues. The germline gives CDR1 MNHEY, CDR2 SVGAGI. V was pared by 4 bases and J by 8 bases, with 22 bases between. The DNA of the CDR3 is TGTGCCAGCAGTTTCGGGTCTGGACAGACTACCATTACGCAGTATTTT. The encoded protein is CASSFGSGQTTITQYF.

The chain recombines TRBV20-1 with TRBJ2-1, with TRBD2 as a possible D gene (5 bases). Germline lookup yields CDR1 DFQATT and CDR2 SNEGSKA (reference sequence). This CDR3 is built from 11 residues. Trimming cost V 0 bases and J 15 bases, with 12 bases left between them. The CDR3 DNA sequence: TGCAGTGCTAGAGATATAGCGCTCTCGTTCTTC. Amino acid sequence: CSARDIALSFF.

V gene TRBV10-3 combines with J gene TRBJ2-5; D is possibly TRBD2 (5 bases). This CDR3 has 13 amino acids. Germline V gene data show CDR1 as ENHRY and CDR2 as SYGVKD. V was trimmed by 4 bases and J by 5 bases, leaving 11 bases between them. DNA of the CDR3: TGTGCCATCAGTGGGGCGGGTATGGAGACCCAGTACTTC. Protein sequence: CAISGAGMETQYF.

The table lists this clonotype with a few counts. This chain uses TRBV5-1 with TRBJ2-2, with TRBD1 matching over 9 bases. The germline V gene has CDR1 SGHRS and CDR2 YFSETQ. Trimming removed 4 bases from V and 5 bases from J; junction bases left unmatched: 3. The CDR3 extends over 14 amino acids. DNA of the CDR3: TGCGCCAGCAGCCCACAGGGGGCTACCGGGGAGCTGTTTTTT. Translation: CASSPQGATGELFF.

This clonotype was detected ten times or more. Written as DNA, the CDR3 is TGTGCCAGCTCACTAGCGGGACCATACAATGAGCAGTTCTTC. It codes for CASSLAGPYNEQFF. The chain carries TRBV12-3 or TRBV12-4 and TRBJ2-1; the match to TRBD2 covers 10 bases. The V segment lost 8 bases and the J segment 4 bases; nucleotides outside the gene matches: 5. This CDR3 is built from 14 residues.

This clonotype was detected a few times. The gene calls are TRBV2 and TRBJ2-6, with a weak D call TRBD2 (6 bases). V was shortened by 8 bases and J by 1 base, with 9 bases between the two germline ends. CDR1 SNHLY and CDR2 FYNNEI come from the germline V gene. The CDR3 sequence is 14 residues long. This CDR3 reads CASQEGSGANVLTF. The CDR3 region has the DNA TGTGCCAGCCAGGAGGGGTCTGGGGCCAACGTCCTGACTTTC.

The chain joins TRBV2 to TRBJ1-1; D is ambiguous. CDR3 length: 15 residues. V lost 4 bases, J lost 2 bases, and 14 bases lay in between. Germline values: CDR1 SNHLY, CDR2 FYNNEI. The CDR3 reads CASSVGKATNTEAFF. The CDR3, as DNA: TGTGCCAGCAGTGTGGGGAAGGCGACCAACACTGAAGCTTTCTTT. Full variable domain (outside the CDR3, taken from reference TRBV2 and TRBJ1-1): EPEVTQTPSHQVTQMGQEVILRCVPISNHLYFYWYRQILGQKVEFLVSFYNNEISEKSEIFDDQFSVERPDGSNFTLKIRSTKLEDSAMYFCASSVGKATNTEAFFGQGTRLTVV.

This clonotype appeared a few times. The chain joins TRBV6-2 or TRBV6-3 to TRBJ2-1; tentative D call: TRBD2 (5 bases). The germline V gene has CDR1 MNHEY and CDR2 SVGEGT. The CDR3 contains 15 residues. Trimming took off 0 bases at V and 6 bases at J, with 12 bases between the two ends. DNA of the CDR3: TGTGCCAGCAGTTACTCGACACTAGAAGCCAATGAGCAGTTCTTC. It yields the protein CASSYSTLEANEQFF.

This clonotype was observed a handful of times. Here the CDR3 reads CASSRFERGGRDTQYF. The CDR3 DNA follows: TGTGCCAGCAGCCGGTTCGAGCGGGGGGGCCGAGATACGCAGTATTTT. The V gene is TRBV3-1, the J gene TRBJ2-3, with TRBD2 identical over 10 bases. With 4 bases clipped from V and 5 bases from J, the junction kept 9 bases outside the gene matches. Germline CDR1 is LGHDT and CDR2 is YNNKEL (reference sequence). CDR3 length equals 16 residues.

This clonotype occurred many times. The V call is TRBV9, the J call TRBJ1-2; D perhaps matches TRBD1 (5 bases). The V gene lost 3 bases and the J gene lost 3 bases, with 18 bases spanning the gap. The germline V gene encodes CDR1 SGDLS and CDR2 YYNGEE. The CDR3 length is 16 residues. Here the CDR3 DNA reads TGTGCCAGCAGCGGGGGACGGGAGGACTGGCACTATGGCTACACCTTC. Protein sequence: CASSGGREDWHYGYTF.